The entry that follows covers one TCR beta chain sequence. Its antigen is unknown. Other DNA sequences from this sample encode an identical CDR3 as well. The data originate from a study of shared clonotypes between healthy human individuals. Study background: Each donor contributed plates that comprised three CD4 naive, three CD4 memory, two CD8 naive and one CD8 memory. General observations from the study: Naive subsets generally exceeded memory subsets in estimated richness.

Each PCR replicate from the sorted subsets contained 150 to 250 ng DNA, which is about 30,000 T cell genomes. Repertoires were generated with immunoSEQ multiplex PCR, while TCRdb's copy carries only in-frame clones and drops some. The sample records around 750,000 clones, about 74% being singletons. The CDR3 has 14 residues. Germline V gene data show CDR1 as SGHRS and CDR2 as YFSETQ. V was pared by 0 bases and J by 2 bases, with 8 bases between. The TCR sequence derives from a woman aged 25 to 39 in good health. The rearrangement links TRBV5-1 to TRBJ1-1, with a tentative D call TRBD1 (5 bases). Sequences were obtained from memory CD4+ T cells sorted from blood. This sample's subset: CD45RA-negative fraction. The CDR3 sequence: CASSLGQSNTEAFF. The CDR3 region has the DNA TGCGCCAGCAGCTTGGGACAGTCAAACACTGAAGCTTTCTTT.